This T cell receptor beta chain was observed in a study of T cell responses to AZD1222 COVID-19 vaccine. Study-level results: Repertoires were obtained only post-peak T cell response. CD4 TCRs covered the whole spike, strongest at regions 160-218 and 743-854.

Assay used: immunoSEQ multiplex PCR; TCRdb lists only in-frame clones, some missing. The data show approximately 150,000 clones, roughly 90% seen once. To note about this clone: Its matching antigen is unknown.

Analyses pooled second doses at about 4 or about 12 weeks. V lost 2 bases, J lost 3 bases, and 17 bases lay in between. The CDR3 loop spans 16 amino acids. Looked up from germline, CDR1 is LNHDA and CDR2 is SQIVND (reference sequence). This clonotype was sampled from an adult who received the AZD1222 COVID-19 vaccine. This chain links TRBV19 with TRBJ2-7; tentative D call: TRBD1 (5 bases). The input for sequencing was peripheral blood, taken 28 days after the second AZD1222 dose. The CDR3 loop is CASSIKGQGIDYEQYF. In DNA form, the CDR3 reads TGTGCCAGTAGTATAAAGGGGCAGGGAATAGACTACGAGCAGTACTTC.